The 11 T cell receptor beta chains below all came from one sample that was sequenced in a study of human T cells and chemical hapten exposure. Indicated time point: pre-sensitization, week 0. The treatment denotes: therapeutic diphenylcyclopropenone sensitization with weekly scalp DPC. TCRdb itself ran the RACE reads through MiXCR, one entry per CDR3 protein. The data hold 180,000 or so distinct CDR3 sequences, with approximately 29% observed a single time. The sample was whole blood, taken in connection with sensitization to the hapten diphenylcyclopropenone (DPC). The receptors were sampled from a woman between 25 and 40 years old with alopecia areata. Some clones in this sample may be carry-over from other donors' samples.

The chain recombines TRBV28 with TRBJ2-7, with D perhaps matching TRBD1 (6 bases). Trimming left V 5 bases short and J 0 bases short, with 14 bases between. The germline V gene has CDR1 MDHEN and CDR2 SYDVKM. CDR3 length: 15 amino acids. The CDR3 protein is CASSETGFSSYEQYF. The CDR3 DNA sequence: TGTGCCAGCAGTGAAACAGGGTTTTCCTCCTACGAGCAGTACTTC.

V and J are TRBV10-3 and TRBJ1-2, with 9 bases aligning to TRBD1. The CDR3 is made up of 16 amino acids. The germline V gene encodes CDR1 ENHRY and CDR2 SYGVKD. V was pared by 4 bases and J by 7 bases, with 13 bases of the junction left unmatched. This chain's CDR3 is CAISVRTGEFEGGYTF. The CDR3 nucleotides are TGTGCCATCAGTGTCCGGACAGGGGAATTTGAGGGTGGCTACACCTTC.

CDR3 bases: TGCGCCAGCAGCTTGGTTTACAACACCGGGGAGCTGTTTTTT. Translation gives CASSLVYNTGELFF. The chain carries TRBV5-1 and TRBJ2-2; no firm D call. Germline CDR1 and CDR2: SGHRS and YFSETQ. V gave up 0 bases and J gave up 2 bases, with 5 bases separating them. The CDR3 contains 14 residues.

V usage is TRBV9 and J usage is TRBJ2-1, with 7 positions matching TRBD2. The V gene end was trimmed by 4 bases and the J gene end by 9 bases; junction bases not matched to a gene: 7. The germline V gene encodes CDR1 SGDLS and CDR2 YYNGEE. The CDR3 has 13 residues. The CDR3 sequence is CASSQTSSGEQFF. As DNA, the CDR3 is TGTGCCAGCAGCCAGACTAGCTCTGGTGAGCAGTTCTTC.

The rearrangement uses TRBV5-6 and TRBJ1-1, with TRBD1 as a possible D gene (5 bases). CDR1 is SGHDT and CDR2 is YYEEEE in the germline V gene. V lost 0 bases and J lost 0, with 15 bases in between. CDR3 length: 17 residues. The CDR3 sequence is CASSLERGSKVNTEAFF. The CDR3 DNA follows: TGTGCCAGCAGCTTGGAACGGGGGTCGAAGGTGAACACTGAAGCTTTCTTT.

This clonotype turned up a few times. The V and J genes are TRBV12-3 or TRBV12-4 and TRBJ1-3; D is unresolved. V gave up 5 bases and J gave up 0 bases, with 11 bases separating them. The CDR3 has 15 residues. In DNA form, the CDR3 reads TGTGCCAGCAGTCCCAGACTGCCCTCTGGAAACACCATATATTTT. Residues: CASSPRLPSGNTIYF.

The sample holds a few counts of this clonotype. The rearrangement links TRBV9 to TRBJ1-1; possible D gene TRBD1, 5 bases. Germline lookup yields CDR1 SGDLS and CDR2 YYNGEE. Trimming pared 0 bases from V and 6 bases from J, leaving 9 bases between. The CDR3 covers 13 residues. CDR3 region: CASSVGGEAEAFF. CDR3 in DNA: TGTGCCAGCAGCGTAGGGGGGGAGGCTGAAGCTTTCTTT. The full variable domain, with the rest looked up from reference TRBV9 and TRBJ1-1, is DSGVTQTPKHLITATGQRVTLRCSPRSGDLSVYWYQQSLDQGLQFLIQYYNGEERAKGNILERFSAQQFPDLHSELNLSSLELGDSALYFCASSVGGEAEAFFGQGTRLTVV.

The chain is built from TRBV28 and TRBJ1-4, with D unresolved. Germline CDR1 MDHEN, CDR2 SYDVKM. The CDR3 covers 15 residues. V lost 7 bases and J 0 bases, leaving 12 bases between the germline ends. This CDR3 is CASTPGWPTNEKLFF. The CDR3, as DNA: TGTGCCAGCACCCCCGGTTGGCCAACTAATGAAAAACTGTTTTTT. The entire variable domain, with the rest obtained from reference TRBV28 and TRBJ1-4, is as follows: DVKVTQSSRYLVKRTGEKVFLECVQDMDHENMFWYRQDPGLGLRLIYFSYDVKMKEKGDIPEGYSVSREKKERFSLILESASTNQTSMYLCASTPGWPTNEKLFFGSGTQLSVL.

The rearrangement uses TRBV28 and TRBJ1-2; D is ambiguous. CDR1 is MDHEN, CDR2 SYDVKM, per germline. The CDR3 extends over 11 amino acids. V lost 3 bases, J lost 8 bases, and 7 bases lay in between. This chain's CDR3 is CASSFVSGYTF. DNA of the CDR3: TGTGCCAGCAGTTTTGTCAGCGGCTACACCTTC.

CDR3 region: CASTSGNYEQYF. CDR3 coding DNA: TGTGCCAGCACTAGCGGGAATTACGAGCAGTACTTC. The chain combines TRBV28 with TRBJ2-7; 9 positions match TRBD2. CDR3 length: 12 amino acids. V dropped 7 bases and J dropped 4; count of bases not matched to a gene: 2. CDR1 is MDHEN and CDR2 is SYDVKM in the germline V gene. The whole variable domain, filled in from reference TRBV28 and TRBJ2-7, reads DVKVTQSSRYLVKRTGEKVFLECVQDMDHENMFWYRQDPGLGLRLIYFSYDVKMKEKGDIPEGYSVSREKKERFSLILESASTNQTSMYLCASTSGNYEQYFGPGTRLTVT.

This clonotype was observed a few times. V gene TRBV6-2 or TRBV6-3 combines with J gene TRBJ2-1, with D perhaps TRBD2 (7 bases). Trimming took off 5 bases at V and 7 bases at J, with 12 bases between the two ends. This CDR3 contains 13 residues. The germline V gene has CDR1 MNHEY and CDR2 SVGEGT. CDR3 coding DNA: TGTGCCAGCAGTAGGACAGCGGGGAATGAGCAGTTCTTC. Translation gives CASSRTAGNEQFF.